Given below is one T cell receptor (beta chain) in context. The antigen is not known. Isolation of CD8+ and CD4+ T cells was performed negatively, whereas enrichment of TEMRA cells was done by FACS. This specimen comes from a study of CD8 T cells in Susac syndrome. With random hexamers, reverse transcription was performed on about 0.5 to 1 ug of RNA. A multiplex approach, immunoSEQ multiplex PCR, amplified TCR beta CDR3 across 54 Vbeta and 13 Jbeta. A single record per CDR3 protein comes from TCRdb applying MiXCR to the immunoSEQ multiplex PCR reads. The sample consists of about 120,000 distinct CDR3 sequences, 94% of them appearing once. Overall study results and limits: The study admitted that it had a relatively small number of individuals in its TCR sequencing and HLA analysis.

The sequenced sample was CD4+ T cells from PBMCs. This TCR was recovered from a human donor in good health.

In DNA form, the CDR3 reads TGCGCCAGCAGCCTTCGACAGGCGCCTCAAGAGACCCAGTACTTC. Amino acids: CASSLRQAPQETQYF. The chain uses TRBV5-1 and TRBJ2-5; D possibly corresponds to TRBD1 (6 bases). The germline V gene has CDR1 SGHRS and CDR2 YFSETQ. Deletions cut 4 bases from V and 2 bases from J, with 15 bases between. The CDR3 consists of 15 residues.